This T cell receptor beta chain was observed in a study of T cell responses to AZD1222 COVID-19 vaccine. Trimming removed 5 bases from V and 13 bases from J, with 11 bases in between. The germline V gene encodes CDR1 LNHDA and CDR2 SQIVND (reference sequence). There are 11 residues in the CDR3. The assay was immunoSEQ multiplex PCR, and TCRdb's table has in-frame clones only and misses some. The sample has 140,000 to 150,000 clones, 88% seen once. Remarks on this clone: Its antigen is unidentified.

Points from the study as a whole: The breadth and depth of Spike-specific TCRs increased once two AZD1222 doses had been given. Possibly, clonal diversity was underestimated; donors were largely white British and included more females. Only five or six AZD1222 recipients tested seropositive at baseline.

This receptor was obtained from an adult who received the MenACWY meningococcal vaccine as a control. V and J are TRBV19 and TRBJ2-2; D possibly corresponds to TRBD1 (5 bases). The specimen comprised peripheral blood, sampled 28 days after the second dose of the MenACWY control vaccine. CDR3 loop: CASSSGFWLFF. CDR3 DNA sequence: TGTGCCAGTAGTTCAGGGTTCTGGCTGTTTTTT.